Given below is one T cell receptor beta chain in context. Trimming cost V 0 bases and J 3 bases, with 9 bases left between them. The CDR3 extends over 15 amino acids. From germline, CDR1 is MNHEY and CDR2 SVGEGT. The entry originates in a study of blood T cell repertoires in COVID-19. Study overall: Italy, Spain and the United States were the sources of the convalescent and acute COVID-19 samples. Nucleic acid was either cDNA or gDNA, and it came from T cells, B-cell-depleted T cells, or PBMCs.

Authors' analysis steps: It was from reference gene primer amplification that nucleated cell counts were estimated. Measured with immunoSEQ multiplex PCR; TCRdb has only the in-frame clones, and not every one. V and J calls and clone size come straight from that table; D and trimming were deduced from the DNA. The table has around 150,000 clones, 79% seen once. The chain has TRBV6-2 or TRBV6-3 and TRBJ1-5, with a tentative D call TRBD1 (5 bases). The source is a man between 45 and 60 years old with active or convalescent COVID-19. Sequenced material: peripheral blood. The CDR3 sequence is CASSYSRQTNQPQHF. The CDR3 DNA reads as TGTGCCAGCAGTTACTCCCGACAGACCAATCAGCCCCAGCATTTT.